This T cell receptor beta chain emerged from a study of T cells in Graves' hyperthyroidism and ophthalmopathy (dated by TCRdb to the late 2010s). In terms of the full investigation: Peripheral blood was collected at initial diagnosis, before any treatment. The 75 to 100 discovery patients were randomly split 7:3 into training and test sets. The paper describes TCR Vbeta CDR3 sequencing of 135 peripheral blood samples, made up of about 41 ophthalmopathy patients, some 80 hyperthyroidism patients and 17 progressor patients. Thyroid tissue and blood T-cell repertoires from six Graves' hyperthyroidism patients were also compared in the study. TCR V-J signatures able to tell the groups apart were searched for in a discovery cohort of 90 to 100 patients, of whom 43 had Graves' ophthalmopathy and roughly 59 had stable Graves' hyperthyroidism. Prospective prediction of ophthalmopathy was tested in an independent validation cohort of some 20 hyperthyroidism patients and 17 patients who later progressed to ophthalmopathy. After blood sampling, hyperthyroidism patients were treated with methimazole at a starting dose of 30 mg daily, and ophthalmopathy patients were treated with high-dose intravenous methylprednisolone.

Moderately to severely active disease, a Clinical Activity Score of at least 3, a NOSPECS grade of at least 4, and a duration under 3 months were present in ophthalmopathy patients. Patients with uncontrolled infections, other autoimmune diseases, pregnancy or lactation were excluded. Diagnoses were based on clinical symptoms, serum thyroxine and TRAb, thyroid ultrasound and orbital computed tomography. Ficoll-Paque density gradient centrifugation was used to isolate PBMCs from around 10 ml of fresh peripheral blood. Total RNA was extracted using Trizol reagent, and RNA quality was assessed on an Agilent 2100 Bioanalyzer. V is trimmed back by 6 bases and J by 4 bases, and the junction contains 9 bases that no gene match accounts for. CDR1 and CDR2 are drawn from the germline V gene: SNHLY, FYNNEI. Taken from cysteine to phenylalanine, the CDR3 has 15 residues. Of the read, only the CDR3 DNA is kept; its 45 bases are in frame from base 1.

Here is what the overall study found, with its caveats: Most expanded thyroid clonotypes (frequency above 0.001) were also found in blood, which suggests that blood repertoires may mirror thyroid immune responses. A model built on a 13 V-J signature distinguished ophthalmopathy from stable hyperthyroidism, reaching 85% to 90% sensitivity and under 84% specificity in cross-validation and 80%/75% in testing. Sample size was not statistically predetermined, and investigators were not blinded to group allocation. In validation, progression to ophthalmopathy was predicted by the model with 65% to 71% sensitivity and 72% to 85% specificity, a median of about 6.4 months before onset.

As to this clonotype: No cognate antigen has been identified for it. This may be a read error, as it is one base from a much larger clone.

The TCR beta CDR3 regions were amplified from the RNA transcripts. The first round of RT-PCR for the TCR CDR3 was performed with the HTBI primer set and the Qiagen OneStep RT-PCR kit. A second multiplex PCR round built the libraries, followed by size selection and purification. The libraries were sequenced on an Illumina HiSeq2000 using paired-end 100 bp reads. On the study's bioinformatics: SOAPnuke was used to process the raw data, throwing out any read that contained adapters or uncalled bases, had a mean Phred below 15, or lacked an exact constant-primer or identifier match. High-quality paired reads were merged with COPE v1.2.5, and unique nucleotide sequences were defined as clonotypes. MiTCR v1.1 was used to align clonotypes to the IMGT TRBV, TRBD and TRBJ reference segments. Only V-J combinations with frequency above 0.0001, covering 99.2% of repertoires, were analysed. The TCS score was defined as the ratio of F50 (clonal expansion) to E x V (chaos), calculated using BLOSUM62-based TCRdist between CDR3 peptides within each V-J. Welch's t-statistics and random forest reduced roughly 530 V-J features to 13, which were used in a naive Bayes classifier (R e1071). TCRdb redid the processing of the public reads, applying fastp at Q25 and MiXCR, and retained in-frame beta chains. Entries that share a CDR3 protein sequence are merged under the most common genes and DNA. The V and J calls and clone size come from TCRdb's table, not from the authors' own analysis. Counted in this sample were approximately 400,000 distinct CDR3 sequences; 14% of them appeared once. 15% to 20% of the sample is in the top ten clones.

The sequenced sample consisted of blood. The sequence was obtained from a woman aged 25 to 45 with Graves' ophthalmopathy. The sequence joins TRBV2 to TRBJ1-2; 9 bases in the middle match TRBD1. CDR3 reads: CASSYTGGTSYGYTF. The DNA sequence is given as TGTGCCAGCAGCTACACAGGGGGCACATCCTATGGCTACACCTTC.